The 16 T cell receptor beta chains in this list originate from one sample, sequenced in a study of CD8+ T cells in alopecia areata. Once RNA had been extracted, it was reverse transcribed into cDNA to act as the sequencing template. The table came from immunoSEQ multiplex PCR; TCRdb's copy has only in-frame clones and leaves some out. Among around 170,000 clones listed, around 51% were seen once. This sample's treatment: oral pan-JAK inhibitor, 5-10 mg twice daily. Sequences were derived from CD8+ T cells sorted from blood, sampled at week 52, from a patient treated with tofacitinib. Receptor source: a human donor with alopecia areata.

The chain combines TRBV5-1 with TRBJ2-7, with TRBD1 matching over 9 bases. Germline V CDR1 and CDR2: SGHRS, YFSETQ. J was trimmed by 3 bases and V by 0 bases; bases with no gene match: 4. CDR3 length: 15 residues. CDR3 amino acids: CASSLGQGDYYEQYF. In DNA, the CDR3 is TGCGCCAGCAGCTTGGGACAGGGGGATTACTACGAGCAGTACTTC.

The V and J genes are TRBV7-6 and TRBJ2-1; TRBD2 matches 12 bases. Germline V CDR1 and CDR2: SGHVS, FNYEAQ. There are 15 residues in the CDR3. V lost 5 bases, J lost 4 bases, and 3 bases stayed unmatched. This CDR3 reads CASSETSGGYNEQFF. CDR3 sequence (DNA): TGTGCCAGCAGCGAGACTAGCGGGGGTTACAATGAGCAGTTCTTC. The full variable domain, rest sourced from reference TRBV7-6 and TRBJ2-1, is GAGVSQSPRYKVTKRGQDVALRCDPISGHVSLYWYRQALGQGPEFLTYFNYEAQQDKSGLPNDRFSAERPEGSISTLTIQRTEQRDSAMYRCASSETSGGYNEQFFGPGTRLTVL.

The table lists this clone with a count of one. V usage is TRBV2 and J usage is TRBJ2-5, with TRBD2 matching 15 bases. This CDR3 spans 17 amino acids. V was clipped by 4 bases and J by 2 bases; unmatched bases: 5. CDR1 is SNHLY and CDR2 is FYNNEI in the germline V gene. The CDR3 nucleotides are TGTGCCAGCAGTGGGACTAGCGGGGGGGCCTGGCAAGAGACCCAGTACTTC. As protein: CASSGTSGGAWQETQYF. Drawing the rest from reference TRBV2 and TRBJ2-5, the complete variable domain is EPEVTQTPSHQVTQMGQEVILRCVPISNHLYFYWYRQILGQKVEFLVSFYNNEISEKSEIFDDQFSVERPDGSNFTLKIRSTKLEDSAMYFCASSGTSGGAWQETQYFGPGTRLLVL.

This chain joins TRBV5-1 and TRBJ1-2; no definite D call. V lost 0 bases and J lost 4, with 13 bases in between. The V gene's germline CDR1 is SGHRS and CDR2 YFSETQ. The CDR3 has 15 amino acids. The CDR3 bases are TGCGCCAGCAGCTTGGTGGTCGCTGACGGCTATGGCTACACCTTC. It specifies CASSLVVADGYGYTF.

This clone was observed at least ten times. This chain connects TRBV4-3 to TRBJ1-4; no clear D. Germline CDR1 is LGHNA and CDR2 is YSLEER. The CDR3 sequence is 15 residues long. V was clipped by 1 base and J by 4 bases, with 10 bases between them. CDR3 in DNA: TGCGCCAGCAGCCAAGCGGTTGGCGTTAATGAAAAACTGTTTTTT. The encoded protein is CASSQAVGVNEKLFF.

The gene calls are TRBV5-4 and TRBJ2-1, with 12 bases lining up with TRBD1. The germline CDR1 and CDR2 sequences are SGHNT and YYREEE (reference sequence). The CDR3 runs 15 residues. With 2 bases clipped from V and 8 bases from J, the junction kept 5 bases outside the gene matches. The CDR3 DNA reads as TGTGCCAGCAGCTTAGGGACAGGGGGCGTCGATGAGCAGTTCTTC. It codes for CASSLGTGGVDEQFF.

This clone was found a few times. The CDR3 sequence: CASSLRDQDTQYF. The CDR3, as DNA: TGCGCCAGCAGCTTGAGGGACCAAGATACGCAGTATTTT. This rearrangement joins TRBV5-1 to TRBJ2-3, with D perhaps being TRBD1 or TRBD2 (5 bases each). Germline-derived CDR1 and CDR2 are SGHRS and YFSETQ. Trimming took off 1 base at V and 5 bases at J, with 8 bases between the two ends. The CDR3 covers 13 residues.

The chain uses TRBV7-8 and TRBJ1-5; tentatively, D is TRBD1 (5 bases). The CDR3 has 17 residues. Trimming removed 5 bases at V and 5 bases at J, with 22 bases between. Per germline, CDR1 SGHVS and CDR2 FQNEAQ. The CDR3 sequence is CASSQDPGRAAYQPQHF. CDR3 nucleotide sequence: TGTGCCAGCAGCCAAGACCCCGGCAGGGCAGCCTATCAGCCCCAGCATTTT. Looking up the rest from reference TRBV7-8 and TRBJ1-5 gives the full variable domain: GAGVSQSPRYKVAKRGQDVALRCDPISGHVSLFWYQQALGQGPEFLTYFQNEAQLDKSGLPSDRFFAERPEGSVSTLKIQRTQQEDSAVYLCASSQDPGRAAYQPQHFGDGTRLSIL.

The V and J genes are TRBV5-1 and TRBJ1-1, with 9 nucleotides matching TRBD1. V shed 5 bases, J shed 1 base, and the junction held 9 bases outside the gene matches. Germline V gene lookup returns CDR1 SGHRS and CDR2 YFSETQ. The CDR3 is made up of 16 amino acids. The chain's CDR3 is CASSHRDRAPNTEAFF. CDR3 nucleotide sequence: TGCGCCAGCAGTCACCGGGACAGGGCCCCGAACACTGAAGCTTTCTTT.

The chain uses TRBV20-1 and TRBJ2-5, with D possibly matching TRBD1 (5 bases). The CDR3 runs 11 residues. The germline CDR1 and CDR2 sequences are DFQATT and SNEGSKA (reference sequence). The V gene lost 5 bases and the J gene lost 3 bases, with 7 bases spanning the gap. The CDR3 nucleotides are TGCAGTGCTCACAGGAAAGAGACCCAGTACTTC. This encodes CSAHRKETQYF.

The CDR3 region is CASTNQDRAYGYTF. As DNA, the CDR3 is TGTGCCAGCACCAACCAGGACAGGGCCTATGGCTACACCTTC. The chain carries TRBV27 and TRBJ1-2, with TRBD1 identical over 8 bases. CDR3 length: 14 amino acids. In germline, CDR1 is MNHEY, CDR2 SMNVEV (reference sequence). Trimming at V came to 7 bases and at J to 4 bases, leaving 8 bases not matched to a gene.

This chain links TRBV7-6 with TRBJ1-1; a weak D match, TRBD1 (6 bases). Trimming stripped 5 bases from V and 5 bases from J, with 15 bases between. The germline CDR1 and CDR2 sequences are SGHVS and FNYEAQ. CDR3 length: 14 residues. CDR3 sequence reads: CASSDDRKMTEAFF. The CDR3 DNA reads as TGTGCCAGCAGCGACGACAGGAAGATGACTGAAGCTTTCTTT.

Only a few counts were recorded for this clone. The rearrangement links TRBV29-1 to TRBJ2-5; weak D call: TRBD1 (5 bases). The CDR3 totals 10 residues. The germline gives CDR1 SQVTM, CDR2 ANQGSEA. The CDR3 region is CSGAQETQYF. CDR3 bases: TGCAGTGGGGCCCAAGAGACCCAGTACTTC.

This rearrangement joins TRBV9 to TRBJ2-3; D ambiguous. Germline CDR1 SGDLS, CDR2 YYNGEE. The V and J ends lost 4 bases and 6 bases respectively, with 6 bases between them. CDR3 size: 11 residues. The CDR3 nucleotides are TGTGCCAGCAGCTCCCGGGATACGCAGTATTTT. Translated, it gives CASSSRDTQYF.

The CDR3: CASSKAHQETQYF. The CDR3 bases are TGTGCCAGCAGCAAAGCGCACCAAGAGACCCAGTACTTC. The chain links TRBV21-1 to TRBJ2-5. TRBV21-1 is recorded as a pseudogene. This CDR3 has 13 residues.

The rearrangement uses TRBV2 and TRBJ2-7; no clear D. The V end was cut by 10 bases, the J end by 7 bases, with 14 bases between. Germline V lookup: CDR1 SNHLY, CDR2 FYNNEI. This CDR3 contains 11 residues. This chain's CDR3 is CATLTVGEQYF. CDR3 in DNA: TGTGCCACCTTGACCGTGGGGGAGCAGTACTTC.